These 31 T cell receptor beta chains were all obtained from the same sample, sequenced in a study. Each CDR3 protein is one row after TCRdb ran MiXCR on the RT-PCR reads. The sample has 550,000 to 750,000 distinct CDR3 sequences; approximately 15% are singletons. The sequenced material came from memory CD4+ T cells from blood. These TCRs come from a female donor in good health, serving as a healthy control.

This clonotype was picked up many times. This sequence joins TRBV11-2 and TRBJ2-7; D perhaps matches TRBD2 (5 bases). Trimming left V 4 bases short and J 7 bases short, with 14 bases between. In germline, CDR1 is SGHAT, CDR2 FQNNGV. This CDR3 region has 13 residues. The DNA for the CDR3 is TGTGCCAGCAGCTCCGGACTCGGTGGGGAGCAGTACTTC. Its protein product is CASSSGLGGEQYF.

This clonotype was seen a handful of times. The chain couples TRBV18 to TRBJ1-2; no clear D. Trimming stripped 0 bases from V and 0 bases from J, with 5 bases between. Germline CDR1 and CDR2: KGHSH and LQKENI. This CDR3 is built from 14 residues. The CDR3 region is CASSPPSANYGYTF. The CDR3 bases are TGTGCCAGCTCACCACCGTCAGCTAACTATGGCTACACCTTC.

This clonotype came up many times. The V call is TRBV10-3, the J call TRBJ2-3; D perhaps matches TRBD2 (6 bases). The germline CDR1 and CDR2 sequences are ENHRY and SYGVKD. This CDR3 spans 15 amino acids. V lost 3 bases and J lost 0, with 10 bases in between. The CDR3 is CAISEGSGSTDTQYF. The CDR3 DNA is TGTGCCATCAGTGAAGGTAGCGGAAGCACAGATACGCAGTATTTT.

This clonotype was detected only a few times. The chain has TRBV7-2 and TRBJ1-2, with unresolved D. Trimming cost V 3 bases and J 0 bases, with 8 bases left between them. The CDR3 spans 14 residues. In germline, CDR1 is SGHTA, CDR2 FQGNSA. The DNA for the CDR3 is TGTGCCAGCAGCTTTGGCAGTCCTAACTATGGCTACACCTTC. Amino acid sequence: CASSFGSPNYGYTF.

This clonotype came up a few times. The chain employs TRBV5-1 and TRBJ2-5; D tentatively fits TRBD1 or TRBD2 (5 bases each). This CDR3 spans 14 amino acids. CDR1 and CDR2 from the germline V gene are SGHRS and YFSETQ. V lost 8 bases, J lost 0 bases, and 14 bases lay in between. The chain's CDR3 is CASGTEEYQETQYF. The DNA of the CDR3 is TGCGCCAGTGGGACCGAAGAGTACCAAGAGACCCAGTACTTC.

The genes are TRBV20-1 and TRBJ2-6; 9 nucleotides align to TRBD2. V dropped 5 bases and J dropped 0; count of bases not matched to a gene: 8. Germline assignment: CDR1 DFQATT and CDR2 SNEGSKA (reference sequence). The CDR3 is 17 amino acids. The CDR3 DNA reads TGCAGTGCTGGCCGGACTAGCGTTCACTCTGGGGCCAACGTCCTGACTTTC. Its translation: CSAGRTSVHSGANVLTF.

The sample holds a few counts of this clonotype. CDR3 protein: CASSFSGGSGAETQYF. For the CDR3, the DNA is TGCGCCAGCAGCTTTTCCGGCGGGAGCGGGGCAGAGACCCAGTACTTC. The chain carries TRBV5-1 and TRBJ2-5; TRBD2 agrees at 7 bases. Germline CDR1 reads SGHRS; CDR2 reads YFSETQ. The CDR3 sequence is 16 residues long. The V segment lost 2 bases and the J segment 4 bases; nucleotides outside the gene matches: 11.

The CDR3 loop is CASSFPAIFDGYTF. CDR3 DNA: TGTGCCAGCAGCTTCCCAGCCATCTTTGATGGCTACACCTTC. The chain couples TRBV7-2 to TRBJ1-2; D is undetermined. Germline CDR1 and CDR2: SGHTA and FQGNSA. The V and J ends lost 3 bases and 6 bases respectively, with 14 bases between them. The CDR3 sequence is 14 residues long.

J is TRBJ2-1 and V is TRBV2; 11 nucleotides line up with TRBD2. Trimming cost V 6 bases and J 2 bases; bases outside gene matches: 6. The germline gives CDR1 SNHLY, CDR2 FYNNEI. The CDR3 runs to 16 residues. This chain's CDR3 is CASRVAGGPTYNEQFF. As DNA, the CDR3 is TGTGCCAGCAGGGTAGCGGGAGGGCCAACCTACAATGAGCAGTTCTTC.

In its sample, this clonotype was seen a few times. CDR3 protein: CASKLSGTENTEAFF. In DNA, the CDR3 is TGTGCCAGCAAACTGTCCGGGACGGAGAACACTGAAGCTTTCTTT. This chain uses TRBV12-3 or TRBV12-4 with TRBJ1-1; D perhaps matches TRBD1 (5 bases). Trimming stripped 7 bases from V and 1 base from J, with 16 bases between. CDR3 length: 15 residues.

This clonotype showed up just a few times. The CDR3 spells CASSRLAEEQFF. The CDR3 DNA is TGTGCCAGCAGCCGACTAGCGGAGGAGCAGTTCTTC. V usage is TRBV14 and J usage is TRBJ2-1, with TRBD2 matching 9 bases. From germline, CDR1 is SGHDN and CDR2 FVKESK. This CDR3 is built from 12 residues. Trimming cost V 4 bases and J 10 bases; bases outside gene matches: 2.

The chain has TRBV18 and TRBJ1-2; 8 bases are shared with TRBD1. The length of the CDR3 is 14 residues. V shed 2 bases, J shed 5 bases, and the junction held 4 bases outside the gene matches. Germline CDR1 reads KGHSH; CDR2 reads LQKENI. The chain's CDR3 is CASSPSGQVYGYTF. CDR3 coding DNA: TGTGCCAGCTCACCATCGGGACAGGTTTATGGCTACACCTTC. Drawing the rest from reference TRBV18 and TRBJ1-2, the complete variable domain is NAGVMQNPRHLVRRRGQEARLRCSPMKGHSHVYWYRQLPEEGLKFMVYLQKENIIDESGMPKERFSAEFPKEGPSILRIQQVVRGDSAAYFCASSPSGQVYGYTFGSGTRLTVV.

This clonotype was recorded many times. DNA for the CDR3: TGTGCCACCAGCAGAGATGGGGGGGCGGTGGCCAAAAACATTCAGTACTTC. The encoded protein is CATSRDGGAVAKNIQYF. The chain is built from TRBV15 and TRBJ2-4; TRBD2 might be the D (7 bases). Germline V gene data show CDR1 as LNHNV and CDR2 as YYDKDF (reference sequence). The CDR3 has 17 amino acids. The germline V and J ends were trimmed by 0 bases and 1 base, with 13 bases remaining between them.

The CDR3 sequence: CARPGRQNTEAFF. The CDR3 DNA reads as TGCGCCAGGCCGGGACGGCAGAACACTGAAGCTTTCTTT. The J gene is TRBJ1-1, the V gene TRBV5-1, with a possible D match to TRBD1 (5 bases). This CDR3 is 13 amino acids long. Germline CDR1 SGHRS, CDR2 YFSETQ. The V and J ends lost 8 bases and 1 base respectively, with 12 bases between them.

This clonotype showed up just a few times. The chain has TRBV12-3 or TRBV12-4 and TRBJ1-2; TRBD1 agrees at 7 bases. CDR3 size: 14 residues. Trimming removed 7 bases from V and 4 bases from J; junction bases left unmatched: 9. CDR3 sequence reads: CASTLTGVSYGYTF. The CDR3 DNA sequence: TGTGCCAGCACTCTCACAGGGGTTAGCTATGGCTACACCTTC.

The table lists this clonotype with many counts. The chain combines TRBV12-3 or TRBV12-4 with TRBJ2-3, with a possible D match to TRBD2 (6 bases). The CDR3 runs to 14 residues. V gave up 3 bases and J gave up 2 bases, with 9 bases separating them. CDR3 sequence reads: CASSFRGNTDTQYF. CDR3 DNA: TGTGCCAGCAGTTTTCGCGGGAACACAGATACGCAGTATTTT.

Regarding this clonotype: This clone may be a read error of a much larger clone one base away. The chain joins TRBV5-4 to TRBJ2-2; TRBD1 matches 7 bases. CDR3 length: 16 amino acids. Per the germline V gene, CDR1 is SGHNT and CDR2 is YYREEE (reference sequence). The ends lost 4 bases at V and 7 bases at J; junction bases unmatched: 13. The CDR3, as DNA: TGTGCCAGCAGCAACAAGAGACAGGGCGATGGCGGGGAGCTGTTTTTT. As protein: CASSNKRQGDGGELFF.

The chain employs TRBV5-1 and TRBJ2-1, with 8 bases matching TRBD2. Losses at the gene ends were 0 bases for V and 0 bases for J; bases not matched to a gene: 5. Per the germline V gene, CDR1 is SGHRS and CDR2 is YFSETQ. The length of the CDR3 is 17 residues. The CDR3 spells CASSLGLASHSYNEQFF. CDR3 in DNA: TGCGCCAGCAGCTTGGGACTAGCGTCCCACTCCTACAATGAGCAGTTCTTC. Complete variable domain (other parts from reference TRBV5-1 and TRBJ2-1): KAGVTQTPRYLIKTRGQQVTLSCSPISGHRSVSWYQQTPGQGLQFLFEYFSETQRNKGNFPGRFSGRQFSNSRSEMNVSTLELGDSALYLCASSLGLASHSYNEQFFGPGTRLTVL.

In this sample, this clonotype turned up a few times. The chain uses TRBV29-1 and TRBJ2-1; 11 bases align to TRBD2. CDR1 SQVTM and CDR2 ANQGSEA come from the germline V gene. After removal of 2 bases from V and 2 bases from J, the junction contained 5 bases not matched to a gene. The CDR3 extends over 16 amino acids. The DNA for the CDR3 is TGCAGCGTTGAACCCCTAGCGGGAGGTGCCTACAATGAGCAGTTCTTC. Protein product: CSVEPLAGGAYNEQFF.

The chain employs TRBV7-2 and TRBJ2-5; no clear D. Germline assignment: CDR1 SGHTA and CDR2 FQGNSA. V lost 1 base and J 7 bases, leaving 13 bases between the germline ends. This CDR3 has 14 residues. CDR3 amino acids: CASSLVTFGLTQYF. DNA for the CDR3: TGTGCCAGCAGCTTAGTAACATTCGGCTTGACCCAGTACTTC. Supplemented by reference TRBV7-2 and TRBJ2-5, the full variable domain reads GAGVSQSPSNKVTEKGKDVELRCDPISGHTALYWYRQSLGQGLEFLIYFQGNSAPDKSGLPSDRFSAERTGGSVSTLTIQRTQQEDSAVYLCASSLVTFGLTQYFGPGTRLLVL.

This clonotype was counted only a few times. The V gene is TRBV5-1, the J gene TRBJ1-1; 7 bases match TRBD1. CDR1 is SGHRS and CDR2 is YFSETQ in the germline V gene. With V trimmed by 0 bases and J by 0 bases, 5 bases remained unmatched. CDR3 length: 16 amino acids. The CDR3, as DNA: TGCGCCAGCAGCTTGGGTAGGGGGCAAATGAACACTGAAGCTTTCTTT. Translation gives CASSLGRGQMNTEAFF. The variable domain in full, with the rest retrieved from reference TRBV5-1 and TRBJ1-1, is KAGVTQTPRYLIKTRGQQVTLSCSPISGHRSVSWYQQTPGQGLQFLFEYFSETQRNKGNFPGRFSGRQFSNSRSEMNVSTLELGDSALYLCASSLGRGQMNTEAFFGQGTRLTVV.

The sample holds many counts of this clonotype. The V call is TRBV20-1, the J call TRBJ2-3; no clear D gene. V lost 3 bases, J lost 6 bases, and 7 bases lay in between. CDR3 length: 11 residues. Germline V gives CDR1 DFQATT, CDR2 SNEGSKA (reference sequence). In DNA form, the CDR3 reads TGCAGTGCTAGCCTGGGGGATACGCAGTATTTT. Protein sequence: CSASLGDTQYF.

This clonotype was seen more than once but under ten times. This rearrangement joins TRBV19 to TRBJ2-3; TRBD2 matches at 12 bases. This CDR3 comprises 16 residues. The junction had 8 bases not matched to a gene; V was cut back by 6 bases and J by 4 bases. Germline CDR1 LNHDA, CDR2 SQIVND (reference sequence). CDR3 sequence (DNA): TGTGCCAGTAGGCTCTCCTCTAGCGGGGGGGCAGATACGCAGTATTTT. Translation gives CASRLSSSGGADTQYF.

This rearrangement joins TRBV2 to TRBJ2-2; 7 bases fit TRBD1. Unmatched junction bases numbered 6, after V lost 4 bases and J lost 4 bases. This CDR3 contains 15 residues. The germline V gene has CDR1 SNHLY and CDR2 FYNNEI. CDR3: CASSGQGEGTGELFF. CDR3 DNA sequence: TGTGCCAGCAGTGGGCAGGGGGAAGGCACCGGGGAGCTGTTTTTT.

The chain carries TRBV9 and TRBJ2-4, with 11 bases lining up with TRBD1. The CDR3 has 14 residues. J lost 6 bases, V lost 4 bases, and 3 bases had no gene match. Germline CDR1 and CDR2: SGDLS and YYNGEE. CDR3 residues: CASSLGTGGNIQYF. The CDR3 coding sequence is TGTGCCAGCAGCCTCGGGACAGGGGGAAACATTCAGTACTTC.

This chain links TRBV20-1 with TRBJ2-5; tentatively, D is TRBD1 or TRBD2 (6 bases each). The CDR3 has 14 amino acids. Germline V gene sequence: CDR1 DFQATT, CDR2 SNEGSKA (reference sequence). V was cut by 5 bases and J by 4 bases, with 17 bases left in between. The DNA of the CDR3 is TGCAGTGCTCAACAGGGACTCGGGAGAGAGACCCAGTACTTC. This gives the protein CSAQQGLGRETQYF.

The V gene is TRBV18, the J gene TRBJ1-5; a weak D match, TRBD1 (6 bases). The germline gives CDR1 KGHSH, CDR2 LQKENI. V gave up 1 base and J gave up 5 bases, with 12 bases separating them. The CDR3 has 15 amino acids. As DNA, the CDR3 is TGTGCCAGCTCACCACGGGGGCCAGTAGATCAGCCCCAGCATTTT. It specifies CASSPRGPVDQPQHF. Full variable domain (remainder filled in from reference TRBV18 and TRBJ1-5): NAGVMQNPRHLVRRRGQEARLRCSPMKGHSHVYWYRQLPEEGLKFMVYLQKENIIDESGMPKERFSAEFPKEGPSILRIQQVVRGDSAAYFCASSPRGPVDQPQHFGDGTRLSIL.

The J gene is TRBJ2-7, the V gene TRBV5-1, with 9 bases identical to TRBD1. The CDR3 covers 14 residues. The germline CDR1 and CDR2 sequences are SGHRS and YFSETQ. The trim removed 4 bases at V and 4 bases at J, leaving 6 bases unmatched. The CDR3 sequence: CASSAGTGQYEQYF. For the CDR3, the DNA is TGCGCCAGCAGCGCCGGGACAGGGCAATACGAGCAGTACTTC.

The chain joins TRBV7-2 to TRBJ1-5, with TRBD1 as a possible D gene (5 bases). Trimming took off 0 bases at V and 6 bases at J, with 15 bases between the two ends. Germline CDR1 SGHTA, CDR2 FQGNSA. CDR3 size: 16 residues. CDR3 nucleotides: TGTGCCAGCAGCTTAGCGGGGGGTGGTTGGACTCAGCCCCAGCATTTT. Encoded protein: CASSLAGGGWTQPQHF.

This clonotype has ten or more counts. An end of the junction differs from the germline gene, which may be a read error. The chain joins TRBV6-5 to TRBJ2-5; either TRBD1 or TRBD2 may supply D (6 bases each). The length of the CDR3 is 13 residues. Germline values: CDR1 MNHEY, CDR2 SVGAGI. CDR3 residues: CASSRGLGETQYF. The CDR3 DNA sequence: TGCGCCAGCAGCAGGGGACTGGGGGAGACCCAGTACTTC.

The chain uses TRBV2 and TRBJ1-5, with D hard to call. The CDR3 is made up of 12 amino acids. The germline V and J ends were trimmed by 4 bases and 4 bases, with 5 bases remaining between them. Germline loops: CDR1 SNHLY, CDR2 FYNNEI. The DNA of the CDR3 is TGTGCCAGCAGTGGGTATAATCAGCCCCAGCATTTT. Its protein is CASSGYNQPQHF.